The present T cell receptor beta chain was sequenced within a study of glioma-infiltrating T cells after dendritic cell vaccination. Background on the study: Autologous tumor lysate-pulsed dendritic cell vaccination was given between about 2003 and 2012.

CDR1 and CDR2 from the germline V gene are SNHLY and FYNNEI. CDR3 length equals 15 residues. Trimming left V 5 bases short and J 4 bases short, with 16 bases between. Study-wide findings and caveats: No direct clonality-survival link was found; a diverse polyclonal response may matter.

Some clones are missing from TCRdb's copy, which holds only in-frame ones; the method was immunoSEQ multiplex PCR. The profile shows under 130,000 clones, approximately 80% of them singletons. Concerning this clone: Its antigen is not known.

None of the glioblastoma patients had an isocitrate dehydrogenase mutation. This TCR was sampled from a human donor with glioblastoma. The chain uses TRBV2 and TRBJ2-3, with a weak D call TRBD1 (6 bases). This sample comprised blood, obtained before dendritic cell vaccination. CDR3 bases: TGTGCCAGCAGTACCGGGACAAGGGACCCAGATACGCAGTATTTT. Its protein is CASSTGTRDPDTQYF.